This entry concerns a single T cell receptor beta chain. The ends lost 9 bases at V and 7 bases at J; junction bases unmatched: 7. The germline V gene encodes CDR1 KGHSH and CDR2 LQKENI. CDR3 length: 13 amino acids. Template switching by 5'RACE produced TCR cDNA, adding a universal primer site and UMIs. From the 5' RACE reads, TCRdb called clonotypes with MiXCR, one entry per CDR3 protein. The sample shows some 340,000 distinct CDR3 sequences, roughly 10% of them seen only once. The sample comes from a study of T cells after yellow fever vaccination. The origin of this receptor is a man between 18 and 35 years old who received the YFV17D yellow fever vaccine. The rearrangement links TRBV18 to TRBJ2-1, with 9 bases lining up with TRBD1. The specimen comprised CD4+ T cells sorted from PBMCs, sampled 45 days after the yellow fever booster vaccination. The CDR3 sequence is CASRTGAGNEQFF. The CDR3 nucleotides read TGTGCCAGTCGGACAGGGGCGGGTAATGAGCAGTTCTTC.